This TCR beta chain was captured in a study of blood T cells in healthy people across ages. This clonotype was counted ten times or more. The CDR3 loop spans 15 amino acids. J was trimmed by 7 bases and V by 4 bases; bases with no gene match: 4. Isolation per sample recovered at least 7 million PBMCs. A J-beta primer mix and a sample-barcoded 5' primer were used in a second PCR of about 7 to 12 cycles. TCRdb itself ran the 5' RACE reads through MiXCR, one entry per CDR3 protein. The repertoire holds some 1.5 million distinct CDR3 sequences, about 28% seen once, with 6.5% to 8.5% in the top ten. The chain is built from TRBV12-3 or TRBV12-4 and TRBJ1-6, with TRBD1 matching over 10 bases. Sequencing was performed on blood. The sequence came from a woman aged 30 to 39 in good health. The CDR3 here is CASSSDRGLNSPLHF. In DNA, the CDR3 is TGTGCCAGCAGTTCTGACAGGGGGCTGAATTCACCCCTCCACTTT.